The clone carrying this TCR beta chain has only a few counts. The data originate from a study of molecular identifiers for immune sequencing clone quantification. A single record per CDR3 protein comes from TCRdb applying MiXCR to the PCR reads. Here the sample spans around 480,000 distinct CDR3 sequences, roughly 25% being singletons. This CDR3 is built from 11 residues. Deletions cut 9 bases from V and 7 bases from J, with 8 bases between. Germline loops: CDR1 KGHDR, CDR2 SFDVKD. Sorting recovered naive CD8 T cells on a CD8+CD4-CCR7+CD45RA+ profile. This clonotype was sampled from a human donor in good health. Some libraries in this study had Jurkat cell RNA spiked in. What was sequenced was naive CD8+ T cells from blood, with Jurkat cell RNA spiked in. Subset defined: FACS-sorted CD8+CD4-CCR7+CD45RA+ naive T cells. The chain couples TRBV24-1 to TRBJ2-2; D is uncertain. CDR3 sequence reads: CATEGNGELFF. CDR3 in DNA: TGTGCCACCGAAGGGAACGGGGAGCTGTTTTTT.